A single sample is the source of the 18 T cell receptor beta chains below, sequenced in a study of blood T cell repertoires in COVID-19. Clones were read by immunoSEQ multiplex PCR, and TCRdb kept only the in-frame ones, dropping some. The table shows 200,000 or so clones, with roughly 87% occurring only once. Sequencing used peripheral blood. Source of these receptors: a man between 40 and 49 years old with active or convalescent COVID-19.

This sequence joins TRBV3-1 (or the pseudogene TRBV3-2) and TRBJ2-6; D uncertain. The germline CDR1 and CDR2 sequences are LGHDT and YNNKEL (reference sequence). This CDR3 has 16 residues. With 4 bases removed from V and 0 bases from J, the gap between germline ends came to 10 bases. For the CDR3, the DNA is TGTGCCAGCAGCCGGATGGGCCGCTCTGGGGCCAACGTCCTGACTTTC. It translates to CASSRMGRSGANVLTF.

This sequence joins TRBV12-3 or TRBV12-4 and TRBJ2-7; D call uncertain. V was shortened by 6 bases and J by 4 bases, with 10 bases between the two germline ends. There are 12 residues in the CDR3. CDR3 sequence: CASSPTEYEQYF. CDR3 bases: TGTGCCAGCAGCCCCACAGAATACGAGCAGTACTTC.

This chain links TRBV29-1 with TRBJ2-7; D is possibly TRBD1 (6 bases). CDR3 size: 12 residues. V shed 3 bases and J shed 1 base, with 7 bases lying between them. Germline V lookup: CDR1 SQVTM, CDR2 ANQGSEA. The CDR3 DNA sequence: TGCAGCGTTGACAGGGGATCCTACGAGCAGTACTTC. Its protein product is CSVDRGSYEQYF.

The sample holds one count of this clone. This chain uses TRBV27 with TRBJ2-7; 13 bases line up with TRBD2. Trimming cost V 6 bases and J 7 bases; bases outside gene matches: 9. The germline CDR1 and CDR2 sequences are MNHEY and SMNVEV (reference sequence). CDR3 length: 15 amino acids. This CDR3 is CASSPITSGRAEQYF. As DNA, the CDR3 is TGTGCCAGCAGCCCGATAACTAGCGGGAGGGCTGAGCAGTACTTC.

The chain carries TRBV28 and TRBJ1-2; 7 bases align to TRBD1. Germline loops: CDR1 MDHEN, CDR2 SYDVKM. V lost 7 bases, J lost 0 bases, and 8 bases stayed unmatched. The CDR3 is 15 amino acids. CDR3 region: CASTLATGANYGYTF. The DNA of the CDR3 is TGTGCCAGCACCCTAGCCACAGGGGCTAACTATGGCTACACCTTC.

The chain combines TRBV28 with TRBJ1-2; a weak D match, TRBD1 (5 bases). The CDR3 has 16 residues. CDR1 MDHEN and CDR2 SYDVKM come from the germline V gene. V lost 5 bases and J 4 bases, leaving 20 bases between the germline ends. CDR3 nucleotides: TGTGCCAGCAGTGACGATAGAGGGGACTCTGTCTATGGCTACACCTTC. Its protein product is CASSDDRGDSVYGYTF.

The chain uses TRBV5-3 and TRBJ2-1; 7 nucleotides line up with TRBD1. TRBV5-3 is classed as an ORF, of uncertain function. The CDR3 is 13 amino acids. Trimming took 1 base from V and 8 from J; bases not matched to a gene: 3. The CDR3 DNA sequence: TGTGCCAGAAGCTTGAGACAGGGAGATGAGCAGTTCTTC. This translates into CARSLRQGDEQFF.

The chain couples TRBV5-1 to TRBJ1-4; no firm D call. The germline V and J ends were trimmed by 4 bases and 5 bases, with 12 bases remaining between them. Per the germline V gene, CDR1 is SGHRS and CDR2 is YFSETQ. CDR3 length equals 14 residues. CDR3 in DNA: TGCGCCAGCAGCGGAGGAAGAGCGAATGAAAAACTGTTTTTT. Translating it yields CASSGGRANEKLFF.

This CDR3 reads CSASQVTEAFF. The CDR3 DNA reads TGCAGTGCTAGTCAGGTGACTGAAGCTTTCTTT. The genes are TRBV20-1 and TRBJ1-1; no reliable D call. Trimming cost V 3 bases and J 5 bases, with 7 bases left between them. CDR3 length: 11 amino acids. Germline V gives CDR1 DFQATT, CDR2 SNEGSKA (reference sequence).

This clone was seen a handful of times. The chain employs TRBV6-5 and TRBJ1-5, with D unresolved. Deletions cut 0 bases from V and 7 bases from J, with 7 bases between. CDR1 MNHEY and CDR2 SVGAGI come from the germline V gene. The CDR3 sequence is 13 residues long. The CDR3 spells CASSYSERQPQHF. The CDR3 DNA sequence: TGTGCCAGCAGTTACTCGGAGAGGCAGCCCCAGCATTTT.

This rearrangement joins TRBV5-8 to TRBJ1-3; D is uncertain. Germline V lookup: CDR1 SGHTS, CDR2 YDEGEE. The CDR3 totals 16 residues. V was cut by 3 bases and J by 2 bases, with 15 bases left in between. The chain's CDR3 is CASSWAYSSAGNTIYF. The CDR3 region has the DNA TGTGCCAGCAGCTGGGCGTATTCGAGTGCTGGAAACACCATATATTTT. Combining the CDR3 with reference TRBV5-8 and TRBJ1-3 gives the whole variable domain EAGVTQSPTHLIKTRGQQATLRCSPISGHTSVYWYQQALGLGLQFLLWYDEGEERNRGNFPPRFSGRQFPNYSSELNVNALELEDSALYLCASSWAYSSAGNTIYFGEGSWLTVV.

The CDR3, as DNA: TGTGCCAGCAGCTCTGGACAGCCTACTGCAGGCCAGTACTTC. Amino acids: CASSSGQPTAGQYF. The J gene is TRBJ2-5, the V gene TRBV5-5; D perhaps matches TRBD1 (6 bases). This CDR3 is 14 amino acids long. Germline lookup yields CDR1 SGHKS and CDR2 YYEKEE (reference sequence). V lost 3 bases to trimming and J lost 10 bases, with 19 bases between them. Full variable domain (missing parts from reference TRBV5-5 and TRBJ2-5): DAGVTQSPTHLIKTRGQQVTLRCSPISGHKSVSWYQQVLGQGPQFIFQYYEKEERGRGNFPDRFSARQFPNYSSELNVNALLLGDSALYLCASSSGQPTAGQYFGPGTRLLVL.

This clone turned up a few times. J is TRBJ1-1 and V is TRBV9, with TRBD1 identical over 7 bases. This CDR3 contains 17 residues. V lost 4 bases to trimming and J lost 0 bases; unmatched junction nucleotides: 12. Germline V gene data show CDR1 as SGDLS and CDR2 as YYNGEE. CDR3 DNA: TGTGCCAGCAGCCCTACTCCTGACAGGGTCTTGAACACTGAAGCTTTCTTT. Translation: CASSPTPDRVLNTEAFF. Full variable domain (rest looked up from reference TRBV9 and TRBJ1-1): DSGVTQTPKHLITATGQRVTLRCSPRSGDLSVYWYQQSLDQGLQFLIQYYNGEERAKGNILERFSAQQFPDLHSELNLSSLELGDSALYFCASSPTPDRVLNTEAFFGQGTRLTVV.

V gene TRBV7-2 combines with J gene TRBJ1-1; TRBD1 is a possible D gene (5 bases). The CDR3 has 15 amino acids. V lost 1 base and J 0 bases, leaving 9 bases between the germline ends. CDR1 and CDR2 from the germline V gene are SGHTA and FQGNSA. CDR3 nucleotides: TGTGCCAGCAGCTTAGAGGGCAGGGTGAACACTGAAGCTTTCTTT. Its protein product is CASSLEGRVNTEAFF. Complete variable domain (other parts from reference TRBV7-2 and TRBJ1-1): GAGVSQSPSNKVTEKGKDVELRCDPISGHTALYWYRQSLGQGLEFLIYFQGNSAPDKSGLPSDRFSAERTGGSVSTLTIQRTQQEDSAVYLCASSLEGRVNTEAFFGQGTRLTVV.

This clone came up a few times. CDR3: CAWSRNRVATEAFF. The CDR3 DNA sequence: TGTGCCTGGAGTAGGAACAGGGTTGCCACTGAAGCTTTCTTT. The chain links TRBV30 to TRBJ1-1, with a weak D call TRBD1 (6 bases). This CDR3 is 14 amino acids long. V was clipped by 2 bases and J by 4 bases, with 14 bases between them. Germline lookup yields CDR1 GTSNPN and CDR2 SVGIG (reference sequence). The variable domain in full, completed from reference TRBV30 and TRBJ1-1, reads SQTIHQWPATLVQPVGSPLSLECTVEGTSNPNLYWYRQAAGRGLQLLFYSVGIGQISSEVPQNLSASRPQDRQFILSSKKLLLSDSGFYLCAWSRNRVATEAFFGQGTRLTVV.

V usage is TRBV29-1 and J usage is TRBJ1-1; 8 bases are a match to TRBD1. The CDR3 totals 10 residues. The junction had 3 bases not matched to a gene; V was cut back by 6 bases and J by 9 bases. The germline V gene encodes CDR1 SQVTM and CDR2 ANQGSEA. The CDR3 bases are TGCAGCGTCAGGACAGGGCAAGCTTTCTTT. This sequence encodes CSVRTGQAFF. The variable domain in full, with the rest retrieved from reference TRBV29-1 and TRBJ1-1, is SAVISQKPSRDICQRGTSLTIQCQVDSQVTMMFWYRQQPGQSLTLIATANQGSEATYESGFVIDKFPISRPNLTFSTLTVSNMSPEDSSIYLCSVRTGQAFFGQGTRLTVV.

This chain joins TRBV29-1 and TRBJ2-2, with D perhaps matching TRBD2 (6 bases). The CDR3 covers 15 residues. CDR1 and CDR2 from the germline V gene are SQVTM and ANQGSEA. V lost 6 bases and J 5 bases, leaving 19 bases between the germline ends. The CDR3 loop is CSVRGPLAGTGELFF. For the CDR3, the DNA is TGCAGCGTGCGGGGACCCCTCGCGGGTACCGGGGAGCTGTTTTTT.

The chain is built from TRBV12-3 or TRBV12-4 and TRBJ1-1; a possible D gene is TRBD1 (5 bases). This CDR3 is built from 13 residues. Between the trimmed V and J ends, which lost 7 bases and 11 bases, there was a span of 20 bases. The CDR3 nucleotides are TGTGCCAGCACCCTTCGGACACCTAAGGAGGCTTTCTTT. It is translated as CASTLRTPKEAFF.